This entry describes one T cell receptor beta chain. This sample is part of a study of early T cells in non-severe SARS-CoV-2 infection. V lost 4 bases, J lost 8 bases, and 15 bases stayed unmatched. Germline V gives CDR1 SGDLS, CDR2 YYNGEE. The CDR3 loop spans 16 amino acids. One entry per CDR3 protein, called by TCRdb with MiXCR from the 5' RACE reads. The sample includes some 91,000 distinct CDR3 sequences, 14% to 15% of them seen just once. The receptor's source is an adult who was a healthcare worker with PCR-confirmed SARS-CoV-2 infection or an uninfected control (not recorded which). This sequence joins TRBV9 and TRBJ2-1; TRBD2 aligns across 7 bases. Sequencing input: whole blood. The CDR3 loop is CASSPRPNGRSHEQFF. The CDR3, as DNA: TGTGCCAGCAGCCCTAGACCCAACGGGAGGTCACATGAGCAGTTCTTC.